The clone carrying this TCR beta chain was found once. Its antigen remains unidentified. This sample is drawn from a study of cytomegalovirus exposure and HLA in healthy donors. Overall study findings and caveats: Cytomegalovirus association was assigned to around 150 TCR beta chains. For most TCR sequences rarity was the rule, although some public TCRs occurred in many donors. Published work reported that the classifier diagnosed cytomegalovirus status with high specificity and sensitivity. Some segments of the V type, notably TRBV6-2 and TRBV6-3, were excluded as indistinguishable.

Trimming shortened V by 4 bases and J by 4 bases, and 8 bases separated the two germline ends. CDR1 is MNHNS, CDR2 SASEGT, per germline. The CDR3 is made up of 13 amino acids. PCR primers comprised 60 Vbeta and 13 Jbeta primers. Data came from immunoSEQ multiplex PCR; TCRdb stores just in-frame clones and leaves some out. Of some 91,000 clones in the sample, about 68% were seen once. The TCR comes from a human donor in good health. The V and J genes are TRBV6-1 and TRBJ1-5; D is perhaps TRBD1 (5 bases). Sequencing used PBMCs. The CDR3 is CASSATGNQPQHF. CDR3 sequence (DNA): TGTGCCAGCAGTGCAACAGGAAATCAGCCCCAGCATTTT.